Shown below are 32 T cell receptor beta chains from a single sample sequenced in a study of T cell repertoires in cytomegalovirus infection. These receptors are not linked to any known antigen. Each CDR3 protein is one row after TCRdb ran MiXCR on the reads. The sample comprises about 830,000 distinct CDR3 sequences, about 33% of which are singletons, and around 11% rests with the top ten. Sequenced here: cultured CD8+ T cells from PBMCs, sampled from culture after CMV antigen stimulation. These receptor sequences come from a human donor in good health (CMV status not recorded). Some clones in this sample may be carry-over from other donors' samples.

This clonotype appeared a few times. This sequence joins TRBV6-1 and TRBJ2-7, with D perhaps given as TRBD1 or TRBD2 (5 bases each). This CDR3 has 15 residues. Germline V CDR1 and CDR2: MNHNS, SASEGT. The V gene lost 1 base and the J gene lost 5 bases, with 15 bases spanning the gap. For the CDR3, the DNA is TGTGCCAGCAGTGAAGACTACGGGACCCTTGACGAGCAGTACTTC. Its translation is CASSEDYGTLDEQYF.

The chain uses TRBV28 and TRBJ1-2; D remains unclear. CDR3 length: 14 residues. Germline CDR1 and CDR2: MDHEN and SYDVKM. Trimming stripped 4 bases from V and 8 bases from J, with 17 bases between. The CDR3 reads CASSSIEGAPGYTF. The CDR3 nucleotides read TGTGCCAGCAGTTCCATCGAGGGAGCCCCCGGCTACACCTTC.

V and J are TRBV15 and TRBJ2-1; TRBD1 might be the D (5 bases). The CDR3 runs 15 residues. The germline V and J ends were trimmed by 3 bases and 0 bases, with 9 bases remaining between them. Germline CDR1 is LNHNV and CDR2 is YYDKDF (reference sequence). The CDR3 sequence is CATSSRENSYNEQFF. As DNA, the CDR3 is TGTGCCACCAGCAGCAGGGAAAACTCCTACAATGAGCAGTTCTTC.

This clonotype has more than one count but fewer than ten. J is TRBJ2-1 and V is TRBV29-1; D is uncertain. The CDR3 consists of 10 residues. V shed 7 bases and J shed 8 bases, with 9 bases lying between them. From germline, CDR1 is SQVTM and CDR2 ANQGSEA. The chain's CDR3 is CSAELYEQFF. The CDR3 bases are TGCAGCGCCGAGCTCTATGAGCAGTTCTTC.

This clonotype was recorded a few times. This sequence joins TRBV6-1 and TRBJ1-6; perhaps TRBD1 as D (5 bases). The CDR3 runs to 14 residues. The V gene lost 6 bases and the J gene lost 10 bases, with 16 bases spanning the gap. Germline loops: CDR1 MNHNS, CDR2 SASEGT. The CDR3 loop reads CASRKDVGVSPLHF. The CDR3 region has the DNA TGTGCCAGCAGAAAAGACGTAGGGGTATCACCCCTCCACTTT.

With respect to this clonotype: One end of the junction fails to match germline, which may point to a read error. The CDR3 spells CANSEIIGESTEAFF. As DNA, the CDR3 is TGTGCCAACAGTGAAATAATAGGGGAAAGTACTGAAGCTTTCTTT. The genes are TRBV2 and TRBJ1-1; weak D call: TRBD1 (5 bases). This CDR3 has 15 amino acids. Germline CDR1 is SNHLY and CDR2 is FYNNEI.

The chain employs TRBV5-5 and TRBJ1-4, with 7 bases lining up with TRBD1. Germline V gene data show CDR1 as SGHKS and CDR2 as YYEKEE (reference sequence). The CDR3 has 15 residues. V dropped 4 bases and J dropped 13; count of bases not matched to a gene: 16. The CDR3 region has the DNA TGTGCCAGCAGCCCCGCTTGGGGAGGGGGCGTGGTACTGTTTTTT. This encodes CASSPAWGGGVVLFF.

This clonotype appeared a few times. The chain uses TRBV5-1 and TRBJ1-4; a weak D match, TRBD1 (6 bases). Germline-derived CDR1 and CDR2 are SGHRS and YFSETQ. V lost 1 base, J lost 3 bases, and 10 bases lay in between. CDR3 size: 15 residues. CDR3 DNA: TGCGCCAGCAGCTTGTCGGACAGCCCTAATGAAAAACTGTTTTTT. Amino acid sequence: CASSLSDSPNEKLFF.

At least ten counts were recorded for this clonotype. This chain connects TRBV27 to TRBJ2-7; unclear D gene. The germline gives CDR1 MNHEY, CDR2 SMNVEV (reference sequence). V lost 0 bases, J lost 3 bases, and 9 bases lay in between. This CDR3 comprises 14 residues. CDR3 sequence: CASSLSRQFYEQYF. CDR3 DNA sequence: TGTGCCAGCAGTTTATCGCGGCAGTTCTACGAGCAGTACTTC.

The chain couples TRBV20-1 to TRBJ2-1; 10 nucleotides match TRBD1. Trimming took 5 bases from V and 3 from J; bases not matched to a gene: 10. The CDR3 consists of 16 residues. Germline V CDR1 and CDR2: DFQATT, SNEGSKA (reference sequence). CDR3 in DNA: TGCAGTGCTCTAACCGCCGGGACAGGGGTCTACAATGAGCAGTTCTTC. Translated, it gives CSALTAGTGVYNEQFF.

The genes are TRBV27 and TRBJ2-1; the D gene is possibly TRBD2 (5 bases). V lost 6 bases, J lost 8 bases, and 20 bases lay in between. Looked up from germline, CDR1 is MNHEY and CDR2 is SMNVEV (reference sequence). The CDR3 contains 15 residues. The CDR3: CASSPNDGVEDEQFF. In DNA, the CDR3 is TGTGCCAGCAGCCCAAACGACGGGGTCGAGGATGAGCAGTTCTTC.

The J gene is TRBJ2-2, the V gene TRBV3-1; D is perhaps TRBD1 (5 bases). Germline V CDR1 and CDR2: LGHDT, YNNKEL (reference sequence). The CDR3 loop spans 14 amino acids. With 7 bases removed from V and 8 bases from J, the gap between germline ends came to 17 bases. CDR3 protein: CASNEATVLGELFF. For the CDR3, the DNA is TGTGCCAGCAACGAAGCGACAGTGCTTGGGGAGCTGTTTTTT.

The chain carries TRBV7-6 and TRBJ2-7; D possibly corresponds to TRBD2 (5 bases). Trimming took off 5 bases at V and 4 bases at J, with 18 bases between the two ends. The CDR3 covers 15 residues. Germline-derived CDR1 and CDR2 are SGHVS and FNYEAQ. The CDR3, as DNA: TGTGCCAGCAGCCGGTTAGCGTCCGGCGAGTACGAGCAGTACTTC. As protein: CASSRLASGEYEQYF.

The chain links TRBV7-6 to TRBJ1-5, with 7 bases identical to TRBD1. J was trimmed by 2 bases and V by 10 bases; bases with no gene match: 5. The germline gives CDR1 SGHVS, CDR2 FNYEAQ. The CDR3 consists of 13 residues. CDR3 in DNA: TGTGCCACCCAGGGGGACCGCAATCAGCCCCAGCATTTT. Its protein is CATQGDRNQPQHF.

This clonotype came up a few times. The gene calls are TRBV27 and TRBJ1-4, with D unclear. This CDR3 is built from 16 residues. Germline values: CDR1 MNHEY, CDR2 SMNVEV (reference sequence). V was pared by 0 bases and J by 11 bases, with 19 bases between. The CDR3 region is CASSLSLPGKGIKLFF. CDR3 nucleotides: TGTGCCAGCAGTTTATCGCTCCCCGGTAAAGGAATTAAACTGTTTTTT.

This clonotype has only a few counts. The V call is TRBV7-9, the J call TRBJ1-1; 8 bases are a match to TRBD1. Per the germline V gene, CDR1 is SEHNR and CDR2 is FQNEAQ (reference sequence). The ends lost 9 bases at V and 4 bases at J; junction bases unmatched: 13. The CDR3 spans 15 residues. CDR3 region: CASFTGGKLGTEAFF. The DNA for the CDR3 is TGTGCCAGTTTTACAGGGGGGAAGTTGGGCACTGAAGCTTTCTTT.

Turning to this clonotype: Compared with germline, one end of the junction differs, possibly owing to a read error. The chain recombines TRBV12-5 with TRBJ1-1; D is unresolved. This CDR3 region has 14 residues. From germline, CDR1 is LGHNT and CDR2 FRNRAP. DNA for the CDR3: TGTGCTAGTGGTTTGAAGGGAGGGTCCCTGGAGGTCCTCTTT. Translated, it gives CASGLKGGSLEVLF.

In DNA form, the CDR3 reads TGTGCCACCAGCAGGGACAGGCGTTTCTCTGGGGCCAACGTCCTGACTTTC. Translated: CATSRDRRFSGANVLTF. This chain uses TRBV15 with TRBJ2-6; 7 bases are a match to TRBD1. V shed 3 bases and J 0 bases; nucleotides not matched to a gene: 5. The CDR3 has 17 amino acids. Germline lookup yields CDR1 LNHNV and CDR2 YYDKDF (reference sequence).

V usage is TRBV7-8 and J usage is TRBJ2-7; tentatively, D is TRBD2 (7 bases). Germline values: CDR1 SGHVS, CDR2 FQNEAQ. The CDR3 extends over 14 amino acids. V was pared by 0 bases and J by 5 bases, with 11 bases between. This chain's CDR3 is CASSLAGGPDEQYF. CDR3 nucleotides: TGTGCCAGCAGCTTAGCGGGGGGGCCCGACGAGCAGTACTTC.

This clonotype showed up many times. DNA for the CDR3: TGTGCCAGCAGCCCCGATCCGTATCGCACAGATACGCAGTATTTT. Protein product: CASSPDPYRTDTQYF. The chain combines TRBV7-6 with TRBJ2-3; D uncertain. CDR1 SGHVS and CDR2 FNYEAQ come from the germline V gene. The CDR3 consists of 15 residues. V dropped 5 bases and J dropped 1 base, with 13 bases sitting between them.

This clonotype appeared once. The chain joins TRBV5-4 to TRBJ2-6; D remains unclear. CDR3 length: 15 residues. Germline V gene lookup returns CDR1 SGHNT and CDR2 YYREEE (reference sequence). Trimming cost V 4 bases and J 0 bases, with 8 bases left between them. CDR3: CASSVEISGANVLTF. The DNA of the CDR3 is TGTGCCAGCAGCGTGGAAATCTCTGGGGCCAACGTCCTGACTTTC.

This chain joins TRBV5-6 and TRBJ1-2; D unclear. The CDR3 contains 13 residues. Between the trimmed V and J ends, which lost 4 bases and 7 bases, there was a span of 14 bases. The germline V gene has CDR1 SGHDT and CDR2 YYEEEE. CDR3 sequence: CASSLSAIRGYTF. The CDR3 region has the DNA TGTGCCAGCAGCCTCTCAGCGATTCGTGGCTACACCTTC.

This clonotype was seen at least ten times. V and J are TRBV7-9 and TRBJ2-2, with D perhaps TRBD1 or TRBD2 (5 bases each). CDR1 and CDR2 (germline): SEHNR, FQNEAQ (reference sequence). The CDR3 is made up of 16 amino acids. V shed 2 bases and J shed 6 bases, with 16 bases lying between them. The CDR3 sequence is CASSLLGAPGAGELFF. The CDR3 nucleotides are TGTGCCAGCAGCTTACTCGGGGCCCCTGGCGCCGGGGAGCTGTTTTTT.

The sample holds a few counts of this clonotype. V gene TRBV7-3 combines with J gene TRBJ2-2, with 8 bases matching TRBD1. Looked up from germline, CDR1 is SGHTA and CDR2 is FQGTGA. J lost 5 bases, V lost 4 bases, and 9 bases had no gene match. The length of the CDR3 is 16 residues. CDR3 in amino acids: CASSSSTGAGTGELFF. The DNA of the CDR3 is TGTGCCAGCAGCTCCTCGACAGGGGCCGGTACCGGGGAGCTGTTTTTT.

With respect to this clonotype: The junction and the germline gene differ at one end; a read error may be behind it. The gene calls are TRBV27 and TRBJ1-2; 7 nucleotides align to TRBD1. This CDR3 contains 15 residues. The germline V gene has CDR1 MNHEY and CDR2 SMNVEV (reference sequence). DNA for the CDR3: TGTGTCAGCTCTAGGGGCACAGGGGCGAACTATGGCTACACCTTC. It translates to CVSSRGTGANYGYTF.

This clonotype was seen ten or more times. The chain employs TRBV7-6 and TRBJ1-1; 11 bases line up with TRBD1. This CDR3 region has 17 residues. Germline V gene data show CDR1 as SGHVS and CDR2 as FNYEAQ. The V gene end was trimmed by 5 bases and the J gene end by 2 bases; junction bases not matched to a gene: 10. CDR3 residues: CASSKGTGGSFNTEAFF. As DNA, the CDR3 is TGTGCCAGCAGCAAGGGGACAGGGGGAAGCTTTAACACTGAAGCTTTCTTT.

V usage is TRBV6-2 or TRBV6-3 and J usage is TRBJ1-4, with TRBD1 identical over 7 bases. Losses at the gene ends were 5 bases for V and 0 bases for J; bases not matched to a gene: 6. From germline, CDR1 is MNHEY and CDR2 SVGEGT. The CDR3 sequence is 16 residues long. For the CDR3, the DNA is TGTGCCAGCAGTGACAACAGGGGATCAACTAATGAAAAACTGTTTTTT. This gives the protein CASSDNRGSTNEKLFF.

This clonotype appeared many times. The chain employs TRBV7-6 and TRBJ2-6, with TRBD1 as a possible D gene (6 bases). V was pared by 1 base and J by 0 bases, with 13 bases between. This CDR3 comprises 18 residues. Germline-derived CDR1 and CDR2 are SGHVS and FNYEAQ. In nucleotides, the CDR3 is TGTGCCAGCAGCTTAGAGGCAGGGGTCTACTCTGGGGCCAACGTCCTGACTTTC. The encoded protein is CASSLEAGVYSGANVLTF. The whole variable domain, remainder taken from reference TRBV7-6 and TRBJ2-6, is GAGVSQSPRYKVTKRGQDVALRCDPISGHVSLYWYRQALGQGPEFLTYFNYEAQQDKSGLPNDRFSAERPEGSISTLTIQRTEQRDSAMYRCASSLEAGVYSGANVLTFGAGSRLTVL.

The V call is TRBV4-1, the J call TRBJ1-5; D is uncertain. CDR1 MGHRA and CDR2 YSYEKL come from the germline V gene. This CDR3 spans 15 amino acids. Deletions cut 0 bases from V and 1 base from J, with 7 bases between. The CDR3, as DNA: TGCGCCAGCAGCCAAGAGAGGGCCAGCAATCAGCCCCAGCATTTT. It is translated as CASSQERASNQPQHF.

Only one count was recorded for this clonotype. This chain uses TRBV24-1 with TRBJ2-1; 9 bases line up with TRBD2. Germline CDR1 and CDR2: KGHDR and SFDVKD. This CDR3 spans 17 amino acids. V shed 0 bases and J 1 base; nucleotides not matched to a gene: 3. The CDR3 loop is CATSDLSSGGSYNEQFF. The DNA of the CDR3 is TGTGCCACCAGTGATTTGAGTAGCGGGGGTTCCTACAATGAGCAGTTCTTC.

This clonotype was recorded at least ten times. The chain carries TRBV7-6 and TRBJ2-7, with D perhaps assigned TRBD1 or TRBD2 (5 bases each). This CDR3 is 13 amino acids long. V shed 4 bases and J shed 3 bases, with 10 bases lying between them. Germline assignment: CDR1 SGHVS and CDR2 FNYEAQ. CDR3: CASSSGPNYEQYF. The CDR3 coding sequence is TGTGCCAGCAGCTCGGGACCGAACTACGAGCAGTACTTC.

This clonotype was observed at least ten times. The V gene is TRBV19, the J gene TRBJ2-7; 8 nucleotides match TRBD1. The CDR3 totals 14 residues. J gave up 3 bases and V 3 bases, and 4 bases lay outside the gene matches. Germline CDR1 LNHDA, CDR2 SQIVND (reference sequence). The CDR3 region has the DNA TGTGCCAGTAGTATCGGGACAGGCGACTACGAGCAGTACTTC. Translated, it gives CASSIGTGDYEQYF.